The rows below give T cell receptor beta chains drawn from one sample of a study of cytomegalovirus exposure and HLA in healthy donors. The data were produced by immunoSEQ multiplex PCR, yet TCRdb's version contains in-frame clones alone and is incomplete. The table lists nearly 65,000 clones, 73% of them singletons. Specimen: PBMCs. The receptors were sampled from a man between 50 and 59 years old in good health and CMV-seronegative. Both conserved end residues are part of each CDR3. D genes are given only for firm matches. Expanded clones get a size class; other rows say once, few or many, or leave the size out.

v_call	d_call	j_call	clone_size	cdr3_aa	cdr3_nt
TRBV5-1	TRBD2	TRBJ2-5	few	CARGGTSGDQETQYF	TGCGCCAGGGGCGGGACTAGCGGGGATCAAGAGACCCAGTACTTC
TRBV19	.	TRBJ1-2	.	CASSREGNYGYTF	TGTGCCAGCTCCAGGGAGGGTAACTATGGCTACACCTTC
TRBV2	TRBD1	TRBJ2-6	medium-sized	CASRQGSLSGANVLTF	TGTGCCAGCCGACAGGGAAGCCTCTCTGGGGCCAACGTCCTGACTTTC
TRBV30	TRBD1	TRBJ1-4	.	CAWSRAGGEKLFF	TGTGCCTGGAGTAGGGCAGGGGGCGAAAAACTGTTTTTT
TRBV4-1	TRBD1	TRBJ1-1	.	CASSQLTGVWTEAFF	TGCGCCAGCAGCCAATTAACAGGGGTATGGACTGAAGCTTTCTTT
TRBV14	TRBD2	TRBJ2-2	.	CASRRGGGPANTGELFF	TGTGCCAGCAGGCGCGGCGGGGGACCCGCGAACACCGGGGAGCTGTTTTTT
TRBV6-5	TRBD1	TRBJ1-2	.	CASSRTGEYGYTF	TGTGCCAGCAGTCGGACAGGGGAATATGGCTACACCTTC
TRBV11-2	.	TRBJ2-5	.	CASTHSPQVPETQYF	TGTGCCAGCACCCACTCCCCCCAGGTGCCAGAGACCCAGTACTTC
TRBV6-6	TRBD1	TRBJ2-1	few	CASTDLTGTGAFF	TGTGCCAGCACGGACCTTACTGGGACAGGGGCGTTCTTC
TRBV7-9	.	TRBJ1-6	.	CASGRGDLEDSPLHF	TGTGCCAGCGGCAGGGGCGACCTCGAGGATTCACCCCTCCACTTT
TRBV27	.	TRBJ1-5	.	CASSPAGFFQPQHF	TGTGCCAGCAGTCCCGCAGGGTTTTTTCAGCCCCAGCATTTT
TRBV28	.	TRBJ2-3	.	CASSPLGHFSSTDTQYF	TGTGCCAGCAGTCCCCTGGGACATTTTTCTAGCACAGATACGCAGTATTTC
TRBV5-1	TRBD2	TRBJ2-1	.	CASTGLGGPNEQFF	TGCGCCAGCACCGGACTAGGAGGCCCTAATGAGCAGTTCTTC
TRBV4-2	TRBD1	TRBJ2-7	.	CASSQESGTGQYYEQYF	TGTGCCAGCAGCCAAGAATCGGGGACGGGACAGTACTACGAGCAGTACTTC
TRBV13	TRBD1	TRBJ2-3	.	CASSLIRDREDTQYF	TGTGCCAGCAGCTTAATAAGGGACAGGGAAGATACGCAGTATTTT
TRBV30	TRBD2	TRBJ2-7	.	CAWSRIAGVFYEQYF	TGTGCCTGGAGCCGCATAGCGGGGGTCTTCTACGAGCAGTACTTC
TRBV7-9	.	TRBJ1-5	.	CASSLGTINSNQPQHF	TGTGCCAGCAGCTTAGGCACAATAAATAGCAATCAGCCCCAGCATTTT
TRBV19	TRBD1	TRBJ2-4	few	CASREGQGALDIQYF	TGTGCCAGTAGGGAGGGACAGGGGGCTTTGGACATTCAGTACTTC
TRBV9	TRBD2	TRBJ2-3	.	CASSPGWGGDTDTQYF	TGTGCCAGCAGCCCGGGGTGGGGGGGAGACACAGATACGCAGTATTTT
TRBV9	TRBD2	TRBJ2-2	once	CASSIGLAGAVDTGELFF	TGTGCCAGCAGCATCGGACTAGCGGGGGCCGTGGACACCGGGGAGCTGTTTTTT
TRBV6-1	.	TRBJ1-1	.	CASTGLHTPMAEAFF	TGTGCCAGCACGGGGTTACACACCCCGATGGCTGAAGCTTTCTTT
TRBV5-1	TRBD2	TRBJ2-3	.	CASSPRGAGGHSGTDTQYF	TGCGCCAGCAGCCCCAGGGGCGCGGGGGGGCATTCGGGTACAGATACGCAGTATTTT
TRBV2	TRBD1	TRBJ1-2	.	CASSVQGAAGYTF	TGTGCCAGCAGTGTACAGGGGGCGGCTGGCTACACCTTC
TRBV5-1	.	TRBJ2-3	.	CASSLGGLPTDTQYF	TGCGCCAGCAGCTTGGGGGGACTTCCCACAGATACGCAGTATTTT
TRBV10-3	TRBD1	TRBJ1-2	.	CAISETPGTGARNGYTF	TGTGCCATCAGTGAAACTCCAGGGACAGGGGCTCGAAATGGCTACACCTTC
TRBV5-6	.	TRBJ2-7	.	CASSLVAGTYEQYF	TGTGCCAGCAGCTTGGTGGCAGGCACCTACGAGCAGTACTTC
TRBV5-4	TRBD2	TRBJ2-1	few	CASSPGGGYNEQFF	TGTGCCAGCAGCCCTGGGGGGGGATACAATGAGCAGTTCTTC
TRBV28	TRBD2	TRBJ2-4	.	CASSLSWTSGGIWAKNIQYF	TGTGCCAGCAGTTTAAGCTGGACTAGCGGGGGGATATGGGCCAAAAACATTCAGTACTTC
TRBV13	TRBD1	TRBJ2-3	.	CASSKTGGATDTQYF	TGTGCCAGCAGCAAAACAGGGGGCGCGACAGATACGCAGTATTTT
TRBV30	.	TRBJ1-2	.	CAWSVGGGNYGYTF	TGTGCCTGGAGTGTAGGGGGGGGCAACTATGGCTACACCTTC
TRBV10-1	.	TRBJ1-3	.	CASSDPPSGNTIYF	TGCGCCAGCAGTGACCCCCCTTCTGGAAACACCATATATTTT
TRBV14	.	TRBJ1-1	.	CASSRLWGGWNTEAFF	TGTGCCAGCAGCCGACTATGGGGGGGCTGGAACACTGAAGCTTTCTTT